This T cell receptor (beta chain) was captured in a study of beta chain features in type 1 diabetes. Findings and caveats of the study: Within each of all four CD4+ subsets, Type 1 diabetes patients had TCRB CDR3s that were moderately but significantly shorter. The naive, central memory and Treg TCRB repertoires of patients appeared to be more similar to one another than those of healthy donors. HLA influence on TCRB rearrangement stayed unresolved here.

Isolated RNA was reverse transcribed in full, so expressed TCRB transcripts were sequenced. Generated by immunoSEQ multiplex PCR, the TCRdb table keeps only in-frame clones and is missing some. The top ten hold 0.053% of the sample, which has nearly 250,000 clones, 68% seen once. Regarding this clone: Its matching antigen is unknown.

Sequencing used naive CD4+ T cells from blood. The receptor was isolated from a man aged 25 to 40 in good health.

The CDR3 sequence is CASSLFTSGWADTQYF. The CDR3, as DNA: TGTGCCAGCAGCTTATTCACTAGCGGATGGGCAGATACGCAGTATTTT. The chain is built from TRBV7-9 and TRBJ2-3; 8 bases agree with TRBD2. J gave up 4 bases and V 2 bases, and 8 bases lay outside the gene matches. Germline CDR1 and CDR2: SEHNR and FQNEAQ (reference sequence). The CDR3 is made up of 16 amino acids.